This entry describes one T cell receptor beta chain. This sample was included in a study of blood T cell repertoires in COVID-19. As for the study in general: COVID-19 samples collected from the United States, Italy and Spain covered acute and convalescent phases.

Germline CDR1 is SGHAT and CDR2 is FQNNGV. Trimming left V 5 bases short and J 4 bases short, with 15 bases between. This CDR3 has 15 residues. Measured with immunoSEQ multiplex PCR; TCRdb has only the in-frame clones, and not every one. Of some 460,000 clones listed, about nine tenths are singletons. Sequencing was done on a sample of PBMCs or T cells enriched from blood (not recorded which). The sequence came from a young woman who had recovered from COVID-19. The gene calls are TRBV11-2 and TRBJ1-5; a possible D gene is TRBD1 (5 bases). The CDR3 is CASSPLEGRNQPQHF. Written as DNA, the CDR3 is TGTGCCAGCAGCCCCCTAGAGGGGAGGAATCAGCCCCAGCATTTT. The variable domain in full, with the rest retrieved from reference TRBV11-2 and TRBJ1-5, is EAGVAQSPRYKIIEKRQSVAFWCNPISGHATLYWYQQILGQGPKLLIQFQNNGVVDDSQLPKDRFSAERLKGVDSTLKIQPAKLEDSAVYLCASSPLEGRNQPQHFGDGTRLSIL.